This paragraph covers one T cell receptor (beta chain) sequence. Roughly 0.45 to 1 ug RNA was reverse transcribed with random hexamers. MiXCR, applied by TCRdb to the immunoSEQ multiplex PCR reads, yields one record per CDR3 protein. Here the sample spans about 180,000 distinct CDR3 sequences, around 95% being singletons. The V gene's germline CDR1 is SGDLS and CDR2 YYNGEE. The V and J ends lost 3 bases and 3 bases respectively, with 12 bases between them. The CDR3 consists of 14 residues. This sample was included in a study of CD8 T cells in Susac syndrome. The V gene is TRBV9, the J gene TRBJ1-1; D uncertain. Sequenced sample: CD8+ T cells from PBMCs. This TCR was recovered from a human donor with multiple sclerosis. The CDR3 reads CASSEGLRYTEAFF. The CDR3 bases are TGTGCCAGCAGCGAGGGTTTACGTTACACTGAAGCTTTCTTT.